Here is one T cell receptor beta chain with its context. These data are taken from a study of blood T cell repertoires in COVID-19. On the study more broadly: The United States, Italy and Spain provided the acute and convalescent COVID-19 samples. T cells, B-cell-depleted T cells, or PBMCs supplied cDNA or gDNA.

The germline CDR1 and CDR2 sequences are SGHKS and YYEKEE (reference sequence). The trim removed 3 bases at V and 2 bases at J, leaving 5 bases unmatched. The CDR3 runs to 14 residues. Original handling: Estimates of nucleated cell counts were drawn from the amplification of reference gene primers. Clones were read by immunoSEQ multiplex PCR, and TCRdb kept only the in-frame ones, dropping some. The V and J calls and clone size are taken from that table; D and trimming were inferred from the DNA. The profile covers 100,000 to 150,000 clones, with 79% appearing a single time and about 40% taken by the ten largest.

Sequencing input: peripheral blood. The TCR was taken from a man aged 35 to 55 with active or convalescent COVID-19. The chain employs TRBV5-5 and TRBJ2-7; TRBD1 matches at 7 bases. The CDR3 sequence is CASSSQGPTYEQYF. Written as DNA, the CDR3 is TGTGCCAGCAGCTCACAGGGGCCCACCTACGAGCAGTACTTC.